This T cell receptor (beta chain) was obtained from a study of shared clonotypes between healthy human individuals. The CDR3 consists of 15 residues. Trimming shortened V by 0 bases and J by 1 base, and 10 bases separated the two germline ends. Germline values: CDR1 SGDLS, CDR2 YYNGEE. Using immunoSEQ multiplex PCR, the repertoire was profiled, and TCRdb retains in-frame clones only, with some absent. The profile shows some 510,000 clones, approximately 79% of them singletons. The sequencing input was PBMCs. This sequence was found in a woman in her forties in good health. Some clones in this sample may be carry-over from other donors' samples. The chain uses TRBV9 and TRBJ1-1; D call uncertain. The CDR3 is CASSVAGQENTEAFF. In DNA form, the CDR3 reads TGTGCCAGCAGCGTAGCAGGTCAGGAGAACACTGAAGCTTTCTTT.